This T cell receptor beta chain was identified during a study of blood T cell repertoires in COVID-19. Across the whole study: Acute and convalescent COVID-19 samples came from the United States, Italy and Spain. Sample material is recorded as cDNA or gDNA derived from T cells, B-cell-depleted T cells, or PBMCs.

The CDR3 has 14 amino acids. Germline CDR1 LNHDA, CDR2 SQIVND (reference sequence). Between the trimmed V and J ends, which lost 2 bases and 1 base, there was a span of 8 bases. In the source study's methods: Estimation of nucleated cell counts relied on the amplification of reference gene primers. Measured with immunoSEQ multiplex PCR; TCRdb has only the in-frame clones, and not every one. D and trimming were read from the DNA, whereas the V and J calls and clone size are those reported in that table. This table has some 220,000 clones, about 78% appearing once. The genes are TRBV19 and TRBJ1-1; D gene uncertain. The TCR comes from a woman between 65 and 79 years old with acute or convalescent COVID-19. The sequenced sample was peripheral blood. The CDR3 DNA reads TGTGCCAGTAGTATAATATTTCGGAACACTGAAGCTTTCTTT. Amino acids: CASSIIFRNTEAFF.